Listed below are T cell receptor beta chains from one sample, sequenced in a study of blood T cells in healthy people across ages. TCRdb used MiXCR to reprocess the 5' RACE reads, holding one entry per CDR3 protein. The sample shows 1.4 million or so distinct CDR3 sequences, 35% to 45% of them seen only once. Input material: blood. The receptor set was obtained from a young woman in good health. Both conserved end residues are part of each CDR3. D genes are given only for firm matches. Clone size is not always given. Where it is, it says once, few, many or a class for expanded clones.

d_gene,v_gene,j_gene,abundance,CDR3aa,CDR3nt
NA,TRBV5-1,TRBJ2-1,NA,CASSPQLAYYNEQFF,TGCGCCAGCAGCCCACAGCTGGCGTACTACAATGAGCAGTTCTTC
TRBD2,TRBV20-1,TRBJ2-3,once,CSARTRTSRTDTQYF,TGCAGTGCTAGGACTCGGACTAGCCGCACAGATACGCAGTATTTT
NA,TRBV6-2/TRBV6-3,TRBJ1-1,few,CASPATKRGNTEAFF,TGTGCCAGCCCCGCGACTAAGCGGGGGAACACTGAAGCTTTCTTT
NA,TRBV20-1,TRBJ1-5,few,CSAANGGQPQHF,TGCAGTGCTGCCAACGGGGGTCAGCCCCAGCATTTT
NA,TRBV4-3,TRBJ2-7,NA,CASSHDRDTSSYEQYF,TGCGCCAGCAGCCACGACCGGGACACGAGCTCCTACGAGCAGTACTTC
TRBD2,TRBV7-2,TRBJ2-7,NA,CASSLVGGGEYEQYF,TGTGCCAGCAGCTTAGTAGGCGGGGGAGAGTACGAGCAGTACTTC
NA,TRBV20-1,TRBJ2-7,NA,CSAQLGVSEQYF,TGCAGTGCCCAACTCGGGGTCTCCGAGCAGTACTTC
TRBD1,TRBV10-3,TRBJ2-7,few,CAISGAAPGQGMYEQYF,TGTGCCATCAGTGGGGCCGCGCCGGGACAGGGGATGTACGAGCAGTACTTC
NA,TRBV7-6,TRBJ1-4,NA,CASSLNSVGNEKLFF,TGTGCCAGCAGCTTAAACAGCGTCGGTAATGAAAAACTGTTTTTT
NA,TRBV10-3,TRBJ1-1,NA,CAISEANTEAFF,TGTGCCATCAGTGAGGCAAACACTGAAGCTTTCTTT
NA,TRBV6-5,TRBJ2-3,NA,CASSQLTVGADYTQYF,TGTGCCAGCAGCCAGCTAACGGTTGGAGCCGATTATACGCAGTATTTT
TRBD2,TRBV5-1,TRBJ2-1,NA,CASSLMTSGGNNEQFF,TGCGCCAGCAGCCTCATGACGTCGGGGGGAAACAATGAGCAGTTCTTC
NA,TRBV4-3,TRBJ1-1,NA,CASSQLTRNTEAFF,TGCGCCAGCAGCCAACTAACAAGGAACACTGAAGCTTTCTTT
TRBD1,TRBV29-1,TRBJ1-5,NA,CSVEVDRDQPQHF,TGCAGCGTTGAAGTGGACAGGGATCAGCCCCAGCATTTT
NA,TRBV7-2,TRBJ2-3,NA,CASSLTEGTDTQYF,TGTGCCAGCAGCTTAACCGAAGGAACAGATACGCAGTATTTT
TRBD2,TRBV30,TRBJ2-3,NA,CAWSLARTDTQYF,TGTGCCTGGTCACTAGCGCGCACAGATACGCAGTATTTT
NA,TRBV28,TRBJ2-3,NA,CASRGARAGTGTQYF,TGTGCCAGCAGGGGGGCTCGAGCAGGCACAGGTACGCAGTATTTT
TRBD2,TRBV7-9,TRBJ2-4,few,CASSFLTSGNPREQYF,TGTGCCAGCAGCTTCCTGACTAGCGGGAACCCTAGGGAGCAGTACTTC
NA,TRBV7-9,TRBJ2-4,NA,CASSLGGGTDIQYF,TGTGCCAGCAGCCTAGGGGGAGGGACAGACATTCAGTACTTC
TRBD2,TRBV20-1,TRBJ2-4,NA,CSARRTSEGVAKNIQYF,TGCAGTGCTAGAAGGACTAGCGAGGGTGTAGCCAAAAACATTCAGTACTTC
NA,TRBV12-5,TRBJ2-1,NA,CASGPTGGRTNEQFF,TGTGCTAGTGGTCCCACGGGTGGGCGTACCAATGAGCAGTTCTTC
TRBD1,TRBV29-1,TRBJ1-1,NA,CSVDGQGIEAFF,TGCAGCGTTGACGGACAGGGGATTGAAGCTTTCTTT
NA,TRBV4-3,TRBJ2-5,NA,CASSQLLGAGETQYF,TGCGCCAGCAGCCAACTCCTAGGGGCTGGAGAGACCCAGTACTTC